These T cell receptor beta chains were read from a single sample in a study of monozygotic twins with inflammatory bowel disease. Following a re-call of the 5' RACE reads, TCRdb has one entry per CDR3 protein and lacks DNA. The sample table includes 300,000 to 400,000 distinct CDR3 sequences. The source material was blood. These receptor sequences come from a human donor with ulcerative colitis or Crohn's disease, or a healthy co-twin of an affected twin (not recorded which). Both conserved end residues are part of each CDR3.

V gene: TRBV5-1
CDR3 length: 14
J gene: TRBJ2-7
CDR3 protein: CASSFRTGGYEQYF

V gene: TRBV3-1
CDR3 length: 14
J gene: TRBJ2-5
CDR3 protein: CASSQRQSPVGQYF

V gene: TRBV28
CDR3 length: 15
J gene: TRBJ2-7
CDR3 protein: CASSLSGGSSYEQYF

V gene: TRBV12-3/TRBV12-4
CDR3 length: 16
J gene: TRBJ2-6
CDR3 protein: CASSPPRGRGANVLTF

V gene: TRBV2
CDR3 length: 17
J gene: TRBJ2-2
CDR3 protein: CASSGGSGLQNTGELFF

V gene: TRBV4-2
CDR3 length: 19
J gene: TRBJ2-3
CDR3 protein: CASSTPGTSGGSRTDTQYF

V gene: TRBV20-1
CDR3 length: 12
J gene: TRBJ2-5
CDR3 protein: CSARGYQETQYF

V gene: TRBV11-2
CDR3 length: 15
J gene: TRBJ2-7
CDR3 protein: CASSPHPDRDYEQYF

V gene: TRBV24-1
CDR3 length: 17
J gene: TRBJ2-3
CDR3 protein: CATSDLSLAGGTDTQYF

V gene: TRBV5-1
CDR3 length: 15
J gene: TRBJ2-1
CDR3 protein: CASSFGAQTYNEQFF

V gene: TRBV7-2
CDR3 length: 14
J gene: TRBJ2-5
CDR3 protein: CASSSISLTETQYF

V gene: TRBV6-6
CDR3 length: 12
J gene: TRBJ1-2
CDR3 protein: CASTEQGYGYTF

V gene: TRBV5-6
CDR3 length: 14
J gene: TRBJ1-1
CDR3 protein: CASSFYGPNTEAFF

V gene: TRBV24-1
CDR3 length: 17
J gene: TRBJ2-2
CDR3 protein: CATSDLSGGPNTGELFF

V gene: TRBV12-3/TRBV12-4
CDR3 length: 13
J gene: TRBJ2-1
CDR3 protein: CASRGGTAGEQFF

V gene: TRBV29-1
CDR3 length: 12
J gene: TRBJ2-2
CDR3 protein: CSVQRQAGELFF

V gene: TRBV7-2
CDR3 length: 15
J gene: TRBJ2-1
CDR3 protein: CASSPHGTSGRGQFF

V gene: TRBV10-3
CDR3 length: 14
J gene: TRBJ2-5
CDR3 protein: CAINARGPTETQYF

V gene: TRBV4-3
CDR3 length: 15
J gene: TRBJ2-1
CDR3 protein: CASSDRQGPYNEQFF

V gene: TRBV15
CDR3 length: 15
J gene: TRBJ2-6
CDR3 protein: CATSPEPRGANVLTF